Listed here are 17 T cell receptor beta chains from one sample, sequenced in a study of T cells after posttransplantation cyclophosphamide. Assay: immunoSEQ multiplex PCR; the TCRdb copy retains only in-frame clones and omits some. The sample shows more than 8,500 clones, no singletons; the ten largest hold approximately 3.6%. Treatment was busulfan-fludarabine conditioning, a marrow graft, and cyclophosphamide on days +3 and +4. Sequencing used PBMCs, obtained about 350 days after allogeneic stem cell transplant with posttransplant cyclophosphamide. The receptors were sampled from a male patient in his forties or fifties who received an allogeneic stem cell transplant from a related donor and was CMV-positive. Some T cells may be provided by the graft donor.

This clone was counted ten times or more. This chain joins TRBV7-9 and TRBJ2-1, with D maybe TRBD1 (5 bases). Per the germline V gene, CDR1 is SEHNR and CDR2 is FQNEAQ (reference sequence). The CDR3 is 16 residues long. With 0 bases removed from V and 1 base from J, the gap between germline ends came to 10 bases. As DNA, the CDR3 is TGTGCCAGCAGCTTAGCAGGGGCCATATCCTACAATGAGCAGTTCTTC. It encodes CASSLAGAISYNEQFF.

This clone was detected only a few times. A much bigger clone sits one base away, suggesting this may be a read error. The chain links TRBV5-1 to TRBJ1-6, with 8 bases that match TRBD1. Trimming cost V 4 bases and J 4 bases; bases outside gene matches: 10. The CDR3 has 17 residues. The V gene's germline CDR1 is SGHRS and CDR2 YFSETQ. The CDR3 bases are TGCGCCAGCAGCATTAGACAGGGGAAGTCTTATAATTCACCCCTCCACTTT. This sequence encodes CASSIRQGKSYNSPLHF.

This clone was counted ten times or more. The genes are TRBV5-8 and TRBJ2-7, with D possibly TRBD1 on 6 matching bases. V shed 7 bases and J shed 3 bases, with 14 bases lying between them. The germline gives CDR1 SGHTS, CDR2 YDEGEE. This CDR3 contains 13 residues. CDR3 amino acids: CASLRGPSYEQYF. The CDR3 nucleotides are TGTGCCAGCCTCAGGGGCCCAAGCTACGAGCAGTACTTC.

This clone was seen ten or more times. The gene calls are TRBV6-5 and TRBJ1-2; no clear D gene. Germline V gene sequence: CDR1 MNHEY, CDR2 SVGAGI. CDR3 length: 14 amino acids. The V and J ends lost 11 bases and 4 bases respectively, with 20 bases between them. CDR3 DNA: TGTGCCTCTCGATCGGAGGAAGTTCTCTATGGCTACACCTTC. It codes for CASRSEEVLYGYTF.

This clone was detected ten times or more. The chain combines TRBV29-1 with TRBJ1-5; D perhaps matches TRBD1 (6 bases). This CDR3 contains 13 residues. Germline V gene sequence: CDR1 SQVTM, CDR2 ANQGSEA. Trimming took 4 bases from V and 3 from J, leaving 10 bases between them. The CDR3 nucleotides read TGCAGCGTTGTTTGGGGGCCCAATCAGCCCCAGCATTTT. Its translation: CSVVWGPNQPQHF.

This clone was observed many times. The chain recombines TRBV19 with TRBJ2-7; 8 bases match TRBD1. In germline, CDR1 is LNHDA, CDR2 SQIVND (reference sequence). The V and J ends lost 5 bases and 3 bases, in that order; junction bases with no gene match: 6. CDR3 length: 14 amino acids. In nucleotides, the CDR3 is TGTGCCAGTAGTCGAAGAGGACAGGGCTACGAGCAGTACTTC. This sequence encodes CASSRRGQGYEQYF.

In this sample, this clone turned up many times. The chain combines TRBV11-2 with TRBJ1-2; tentative D call: TRBD1 (5 bases). The CDR3 loop spans 14 amino acids. Per the germline V gene, CDR1 is SGHAT and CDR2 is FQNNGV. V lost 0 bases and J 4 bases, leaving 9 bases between the germline ends. The CDR3 is CASSLDGTPYGYTF. DNA for the CDR3: TGTGCCAGCAGCTTAGACGGGACTCCCTATGGCTACACCTTC.

This clone appeared many times. CDR3 nucleotide sequence: TGTGCCAGCAGTTTGGGACAGGGGGAAACCGGGGAGCTGTTTTTT. Translated: CASSLGQGETGELFF. The chain couples TRBV27 to TRBJ2-2, with TRBD1 matching 11 bases. V was clipped by 3 bases and J by 5 bases; unmatched bases: 2. The germline V gene encodes CDR1 MNHEY and CDR2 SMNVEV (reference sequence). CDR3 length: 15 amino acids.

The sample holds many counts of this clone. The chain joins TRBV4-1 to TRBJ2-2; 14 positions match TRBD2. The CDR3 spans 18 residues. V trimming: 4 bases; J trimming: 0 bases; junction bases outside the gene matches: 4. Germline values: CDR1 MGHRA, CDR2 YSYEKL. CDR3 sequence (DNA): TGCGCCAGCAGCCGGGGACTAGCGGGGGTCACGAACACCGGGGAGCTGTTTTTT. The encoded protein is CASSRGLAGVTNTGELFF.

This clone was seen at least ten times. Mismatch with germline at one junction end may stem from a read error. This sequence joins TRBV10-3 and TRBJ2-1, with 9 bases lining up with TRBD2. From germline, CDR1 is ENHRY and CDR2 SYGVKD. The CDR3 has 18 amino acids. CDR3 loop: CAISESTLAGSSYNGQFF. DNA for the CDR3: TGTGCCATCAGTGAGTCGACTCTAGCGGGGAGCTCCTACAATGGGCAGTTCTTC.

Relative to its sample, this clone is medium-sized. The chain combines TRBV6-6 with TRBJ1-1; D is perhaps TRBD1 (5 bases). Germline V CDR1 and CDR2: MNHNY, SVGAGI (reference sequence). This CDR3 contains 14 residues. With 2 bases removed from V and 3 bases from J, the gap between germline ends came to 10 bases. CDR3 in DNA: TGTGCCAGCAGTTACCCCGCGGGGGACACTGAAGCTTTCTTT. This translates into CASSYPAGDTEAFF.

This clone showed up many times. The chain carries TRBV7-2 and TRBJ1-1; D gene unclear. V was shortened by 6 bases and J by 5 bases, with 13 bases between the two germline ends. Germline values: CDR1 SGHTA, CDR2 FQGNSA. The CDR3 has 13 amino acids. CDR3 sequence: CASRFNPRTEAFF. The CDR3 DNA follows: TGTGCCAGCAGGTTTAACCCTAGAACTGAAGCTTTCTTT.

This clone occurred many times. The chain links TRBV27 to TRBJ1-5; 7 nucleotides align to TRBD1. Germline V lookup: CDR1 MNHEY, CDR2 SMNVEV (reference sequence). V was pared by 7 bases and J by 3 bases, with 6 bases of the junction left unmatched. The CDR3 is 14 amino acids. Written as DNA, the CDR3 is TGTGCCAGCAAGCCGGGACAGATCAATCAGCCCCAGCATTTT. It translates to CASKPGQINQPQHF.

This clone showed up many times. The chain is built from TRBV6-6 and TRBJ2-5; 8 nucleotides agree with TRBD2. CDR3 length equals 14 residues. Trimming took 2 bases from V and 3 from J; bases not matched to a gene: 2. Per the germline V gene, CDR1 is MNHNY and CDR2 is SVGAGI (reference sequence). The CDR3, as DNA: TGTGCCAGCAGTTACCAAGCGGGGGAAGAGACCCAGTACTTC. Translating it yields CASSYQAGEETQYF.

This clone was detected many times. The chain is built from TRBV4-1 and TRBJ2-1, with 7 bases identical to TRBD1. The germline V gene has CDR1 MGHRA and CDR2 YSYEKL. Germline trimming cut 6 bases from V and 1 base from J; bases unmatched to any gene: 6. The CDR3 runs to 15 residues. The CDR3 is CASRQGQGSYNEQFF. DNA for the CDR3: TGCGCCAGCAGACAGGGGCAGGGGTCCTACAATGAGCAGTTCTTC.

This clone was observed many times. The V and J genes are TRBV19 and TRBJ2-7; the D is unclear. Germline V gene sequence: CDR1 LNHDA, CDR2 SQIVND (reference sequence). The CDR3 has 14 amino acids. V was cut by 5 bases and J by 1 base, with 12 bases left in between. CDR3 sequence reads: CASSRLYPSYEQYF. CDR3 coding DNA: TGTGCCAGTAGTCGACTTTACCCTTCCTACGAGCAGTACTTC.

Ten or more counts support this clone. The CDR3 DNA follows: TGTGCCAGCTCACCGGTGGGGGGGAGCTCCTACGAGCAGTACTTC. Its protein is CASSPVGGSSYEQYF. The chain employs TRBV18 and TRBJ2-7, with 7 nucleotides matching TRBD2. The CDR3 loop spans 15 amino acids. Germline V gives CDR1 KGHSH, CDR2 LQKENI. The V segment lost 3 bases and the J segment 0 bases; nucleotides outside the gene matches: 5.